A selection of T cell receptor beta chains follows, all from one sample in a study of T cell changes during pregnancy in multiple sclerosis. Here immunoSEQ multiplex PCR was the method, and the copy in TCRdb shows in-frame clones only, minus some. Seen here are tens of thousands of clones, about 90% observed once, and the top ten hold less than 3.5%. The sample consisted of peripheral blood, taken in the third trimester of pregnancy. The receptors shown here come from a female donor in good health, enrolled as a control in a pregnancy study. Each CDR3 is given with its conserved first and last residue. D genes are given only for firm matches. The size field is filled for only some rows; it gives once, few, many or a size class.

V,D,J,size,DNA,CDR3
TRBV7-3,TRBD2,TRBJ2-3,.,TGTGCCAGCAGCTTATCCCCTTGGGCGGGAGGTAGCACAGATACGCAGTATTTT,CASSLSPWAGGSTDTQYF
TRBV5-1,.,TRBJ1-2,.,TGCGCCAGCAGCTTGGGTCAGGGCAGCTATGGCTACACCTTC,CASSLGQGSYGYTF
TRBV9,.,TRBJ1-5,.,TGTGCCAGCAGCGTAGGGGAGGGGGGACAGCCCCAGCATTTT,CASSVGEGGQPQHF
TRBV6-5,TRBD1,TRBJ1-1,.,TGTGCCAGCAGTCGTCCCGGGACAGAGAACACTGAAGCTTTCTTT,CASSRPGTENTEAFF
TRBV7-8,.,TRBJ2-1,.,TGTGCCAGCAGCTTCTTAGAGGACTCCTACAATGAGCAGTTCTTC,CASSFLEDSYNEQFF
TRBV5-1,.,TRBJ2-2,.,TGCGCCAGCAGCTCCCTCTTGAGTGAGACCGGGGAGCTGTTTTTT,CASSSLLSETGELFF
TRBV27,TRBD2,TRBJ2-7,.,TGTGCCAGCAGTTTATTTAGCGGGATCGGCGAGCAGTACTTC,CASSLFSGIGEQYF
TRBV25-1,.,TRBJ2-7,.,TGTGCCAGCAGTGAATCTAACTCCTACGAGCAGTACTTC,CASSESNSYEQYF
TRBV7-2,TRBD1,TRBJ1-4,once,TGTGCCAGCAGCTTACGGGGTCAGGGGGCCACTAATGAAAAACTGTTTTTT,CASSLRGQGATNEKLFF
TRBV10-3,TRBD1,TRBJ1-3,.,TGTGCCATCGCGGACAGGAGCTCTGGAAACACCATATATTTT,CAIADRSSGNTIYF
TRBV6-5,.,TRBJ1-1,.,TGTGCCAGCAGTTACTCGCGGGGAGGAGGCACTGAAGCTTTCTTT,CASSYSRGGGTEAFF
TRBV13,.,TRBJ2-2,once,TGTGCCAGCAGCTTAGTTTCGGCCGGGGAGCTGTTTTTT,CASSLVSAGELFF
TRBV2,.,TRBJ2-1,.,TGTGCCAGCAGTGAAGCGGGGGCTGAGCAGTTCTTC,CASSEAGAEQFF
TRBV27,.,TRBJ1-5,.,TGTGCCAGCAGGCAAGAGAGTTATAGCAATCAGCCCCAGCATTTT,CASRQESYSNQPQHF
TRBV14,TRBD2,TRBJ2-1,.,TGTGCCAGCAGCCTACTTCCCGGGACTAGCGCTAATGAGCAGTTCTTC,CASSLLPGTSANEQFF
TRBV11-2,.,TRBJ2-7,.,TGTGCCAGCCACTACGGGTCGCACGAGCAGTACTTC,CASHYGSHEQYF
TRBV6-1,TRBD1,TRBJ2-2,.,TGTGCCAGCCGGGACAGGGGAAACACCGGGGAGCTGTTTTTT,CASRDRGNTGELFF
TRBV15,TRBD2,TRBJ2-1,once,TGTGCCACCAGCAGGCTAGCGGATTACAATGAGCAGTTCTTC,CATSRLADYNEQFF
TRBV6-5,TRBD1,TRBJ1-2,.,TGTGCCAGCGGGAGGACAGGGGACCATGGCTACACCTTC,CASGRTGDHGYTF
TRBV5-5,.,TRBJ1-2,.,TGTGCCAGCAGCGTTCAGGGCATTAGTGGCTACACCTTC,CASSVQGISGYTF
TRBV25-1,.,TRBJ1-3,.,TGTGCCAGCAGTCTGACTACCGGAACAGGGATGTATGGAAACACCATATATTTT,CASSLTTGTGMYGNTIYF
TRBV7-3,TRBD1,TRBJ1-3,.,TGTGCCAGCGGCCCACCGACAGGGTGTGGAAACACCATATATTTT,CASGPPTGCGNTIYF
TRBV6-5,.,TRBJ1-1,.,TGTGCCAGCAGTACGGGACAGAACACTGAAGCTTTCTTT,CASSTGQNTEAFF
TRBV7-3,TRBD1,TRBJ2-1,.,TGTGCCAGCAGCTTAGGGACAGGGAGTAGTGAGCAGTTCTTC,CASSLGTGSSEQFF
TRBV9,TRBD2,TRBJ2-3,once,TGTGCCAGCAGCGTAGGACTAGCGGGAGCAGATACGCAGTATTTT,CASSVGLAGADTQYF
TRBV10-3,.,TRBJ1-1,.,TGTGCCATCAGTGGGTACATGGGGCGCACTGAAGCTTTCTTT,CAISGYMGRTEAFF
TRBV7-2,.,TRBJ2-3,.,TGTGCCAGCAGTTCGGGGTTTAGCACAGATACGCAGTATTTT,CASSSGFSTDTQYF
TRBV5-1,TRBD1,TRBJ2-7,.,TGCGCCAGCAGCTTGGCCCCGGCAGGGGGCTATTACGAGCAGTACTTC,CASSLAPAGGYYEQYF
TRBV6-5,TRBD1,TRBJ1-2,once,TGTGCCAGCAGTTACTCGAATAACAGGGGAGGCTATGGCTACACCTTC,CASSYSNNRGGYGYTF
TRBV4-3,TRBD1,TRBJ2-7,few,TGCGCCAGCAGCCAAGAGGACAGGGGGTACGAGCAGTACTTC,CASSQEDRGYEQYF
TRBV29-1,.,TRBJ2-3,.,TGCAGCGCGGCGACAGATACAAGCACAGATACGCAGTATTTT,CSAATDTSTDTQYF
TRBV6-1,TRBD2,TRBJ2-3,.,TGTGCCAGCAGTGAAAGGGCGGGGGGGGCAGATACGCAGTATTTT,CASSERAGGADTQYF
TRBV28,TRBD2,TRBJ2-5,once,TGTGCCAGCAGCCCCGGGGGGTCAAGGGAGACCCAGTACTTC,CASSPGGSRETQYF
TRBV10-3,TRBD1,TRBJ2-5,.,TGTGCCATCAGTGAGGGACAGGGGAGAGAGACCCAGTACTTC,CAISEGQGRETQYF
TRBV18,.,TRBJ1-6,once,TGTGCCAGCTCACCACTGGGCTTCCAATTCACCCTCCACTTT,CASSPLGFQFTLHF
TRBV6-5,.,TRBJ1-2,once,TGTGCCAGCACCTCATTGACTCAAAGGAAGTATGGCTACACCTTC,CASTSLTQRKYGYTF
TRBV7-3,TRBD1,TRBJ2-1,.,TGTGCCAGCAGCTCTCCGGGACAGGGCTACAATGAGCAGTTCTTC,CASSSPGQGYNEQFF
TRBV28,.,TRBJ2-7,.,TGTGCCAGCAGTTCTGGCGGCTACGAGCAGTACTTC,CASSSGGYEQYF
TRBV7-2,TRBD2,TRBJ2-7,.,TGTGCCAGCAGCGGTAGCGGGTCGAACTGGCAGTACTTC,CASSGSGSNWQYF
TRBV7-6,TRBD2,TRBJ2-2,once,TGTGCCAGCAGCTTAGCAGGCGGCGGGAGGCGCGGGGAGCTGTTTTTT,CASSLAGGGRRGELFF
TRBV27,TRBD2,TRBJ2-1,.,TGTGCCAGCAGTTCACTAGCGGGAGGTTACAATGAGCAGTTCTTC,CASSSLAGGYNEQFF
TRBV15,.,TRBJ1-5,.,TGTGCCACCAGCAGAGATTCTCCGGCAGGGAGGCACAATCAGCCCCAGCATTTT,CATSRDSPAGRHNQPQHF
TRBV25-1,TRBD1,TRBJ1-6,few,TGTGCCAGCCGGGGACAGCATAATTCACCCCTCCACTTT,CASRGQHNSPLHF
TRBV19,.,TRBJ1-1,.,TGTGCCAGTAGTACGACAAGGGACACGGGCACTGAAGCTTTCTTT,CASSTTRDTGTEAFF
TRBV19,.,TRBJ1-1,.,TGTGCCAGTAGTATAGGAAGGGGGTCGGGAACTGAAGCTTTCTTT,CASSIGRGSGTEAFF
TRBV9,TRBD2,TRBJ2-2,.,TGTGCCAGCACGGTTGCGGGAGTACCCACCGGGGAGCTGTTTTTT,CASTVAGVPTGELFF
TRBV7-7,TRBD1,TRBJ1-4,.,TGTGCTAGCAGTGAGCAGGGGGCGCATCCATATGAAAAACTGTTTTTT,CASSEQGAHPYEKLFF
TRBV6-6,.,TRBJ1-6,.,TGTGCCAGCAGCCACTACGGGAGGGGCGTCCACTTT,CASSHYGRGVHF
TRBV19,.,TRBJ1-4,.,TGTGCCACCTCAGGCAGGGCACTCGAAAAACTGTTTTTT,CATSGRALEKLFF
TRBV20-1,.,TRBJ1-2,.,TGCAGTGGGACGGGGGGCGAAGGCTACACCTTC,CSGTGGEGYTF
TRBV4-2,.,TRBJ2-3,.,TGTGCCAGCAGCCCTAGGGGGAGCGGGAAGGGCACAGATACGCAGTATTTT,CASSPRGSGKGTDTQYF
TRBV15,.,TRBJ1-5,.,TGTGCCACCAGCGGGCGGCAGGGCCTTAGCAATCAGCCCCAGCATTTT,CATSGRQGLSNQPQHF
TRBV4-3,TRBD1,TRBJ2-2,.,TGCGCCAGCAGCCAAGATCGGGACAGGGGGGCCATCGGGAACACCGGGGAGCTGTTTTTT,CASSQDRDRGAIGNTGELFF
TRBV13,TRBD2,TRBJ2-2,.,TGTGCCAGCAGCCCCACGGGCGGGAGGGCCGGGAGGAACACCGGGGAGCTGTTTTTT,CASSPTGGRAGRNTGELFF
TRBV5-1,.,TRBJ1-1,.,TGCGCCAGCAGCTCCCTACGGGGGACTGAAGCTTTCTTT,CASSSLRGTEAFF
TRBV7-3,TRBD2,TRBJ2-1,.,TGTGCCAGCAGCTTAGTTGGGCGGGGGGGCTACAATGAGCAGTTCTTC,CASSLVGRGGYNEQFF
TRBV9,TRBD1,TRBJ1-2,.,TGTGCCAGCAGCGGACAGGGACCGGCTGGCTACACCTTC,CASSGQGPAGYTF
TRBV9,TRBD1,TRBJ1-3,.,TGTGCCAGCAGCCCCTGGTCGGGACAGAGCTCTGGAAACACCATATATTTT,CASSPWSGQSSGNTIYF
TRBV6-4,.,TRBJ2-1,.,TGTGCCAGCAGTGCTTCGGGGTCCCCCAGCTCCTACAATGAGCAGTTCTTC,CASSASGSPSSYNEQFF